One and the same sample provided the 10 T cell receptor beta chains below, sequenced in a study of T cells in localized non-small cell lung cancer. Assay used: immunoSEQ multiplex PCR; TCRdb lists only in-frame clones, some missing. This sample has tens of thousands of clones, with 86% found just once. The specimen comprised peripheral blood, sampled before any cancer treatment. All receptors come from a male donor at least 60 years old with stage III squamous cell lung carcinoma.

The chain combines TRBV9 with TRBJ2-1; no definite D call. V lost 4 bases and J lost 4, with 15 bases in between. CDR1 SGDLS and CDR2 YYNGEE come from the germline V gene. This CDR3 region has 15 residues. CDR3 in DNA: TGTGCCAGCAGCCCTACCCACCTGGAGTACAATGAGCAGTTCTTC. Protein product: CASSPTHLEYNEQFF.

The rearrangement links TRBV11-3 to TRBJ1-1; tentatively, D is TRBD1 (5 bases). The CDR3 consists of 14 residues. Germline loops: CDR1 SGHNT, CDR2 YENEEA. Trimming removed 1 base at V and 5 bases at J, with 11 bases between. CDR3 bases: TGTGCCAGCAGCTTAGGAGGGGCGAGAACTGAAGCTTTCTTT. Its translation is CASSLGGARTEAFF.

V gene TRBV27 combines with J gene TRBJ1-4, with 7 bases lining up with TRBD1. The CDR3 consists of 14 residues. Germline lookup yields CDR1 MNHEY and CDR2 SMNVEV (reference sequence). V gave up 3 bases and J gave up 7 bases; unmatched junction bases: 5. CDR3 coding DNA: TGTGCCAGCAGTTTGAAGGGGGCTGGTGAAAAACTGTTTTTT. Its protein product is CASSLKGAGEKLFF.

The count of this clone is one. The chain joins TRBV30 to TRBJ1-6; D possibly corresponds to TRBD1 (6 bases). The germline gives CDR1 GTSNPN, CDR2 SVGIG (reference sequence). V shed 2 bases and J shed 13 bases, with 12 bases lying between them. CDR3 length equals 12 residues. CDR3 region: CAWSSQQGPLHF. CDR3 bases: TGTGCCTGGAGTTCCCAACAGGGCCCCCTCCACTTT.

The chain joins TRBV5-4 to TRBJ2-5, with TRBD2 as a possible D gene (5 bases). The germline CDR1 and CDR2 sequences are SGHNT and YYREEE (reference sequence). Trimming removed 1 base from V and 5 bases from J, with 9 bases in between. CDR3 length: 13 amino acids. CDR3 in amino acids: CASSLRGSETQYF. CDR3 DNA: TGTGCCAGCAGCTTGCGGGGTAGTGAGACCCAGTACTTC.

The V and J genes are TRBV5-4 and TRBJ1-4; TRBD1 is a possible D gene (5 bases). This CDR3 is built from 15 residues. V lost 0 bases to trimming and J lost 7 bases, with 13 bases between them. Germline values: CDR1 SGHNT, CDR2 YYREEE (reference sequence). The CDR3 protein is CASSLGGRSGEKLFF. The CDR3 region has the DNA TGTGCCAGCAGCTTGGGGGGCAGGAGCGGTGAAAAACTGTTTTTT. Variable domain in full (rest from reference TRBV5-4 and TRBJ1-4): ETGVTQSPTHLIKTRGQQVTLRCSSQSGHNTVSWYQQALGQGPQFIFQYYREEENGRGNFPPRFSGLQFPNYSSELNVNALELDDSALYLCASSLGGRSGEKLFFGSGTQLSVL.

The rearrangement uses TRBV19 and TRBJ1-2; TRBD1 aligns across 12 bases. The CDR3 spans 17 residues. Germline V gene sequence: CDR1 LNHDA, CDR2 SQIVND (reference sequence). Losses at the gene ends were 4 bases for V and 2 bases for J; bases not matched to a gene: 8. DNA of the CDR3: TGTGCCAGTAGTAGGGGACAGGGGGCGACTTCAAACTATGGCTACACCTTC. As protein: CASSRGQGATSNYGYTF.

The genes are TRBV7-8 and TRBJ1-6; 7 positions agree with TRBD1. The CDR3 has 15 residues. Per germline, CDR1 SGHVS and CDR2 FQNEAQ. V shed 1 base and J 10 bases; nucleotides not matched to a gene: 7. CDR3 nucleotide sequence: TGTGCCAGCAGCTTAGTCACAGGGGAGTGGTCACCCCTCCACTTT. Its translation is CASSLVTGEWSPLHF.

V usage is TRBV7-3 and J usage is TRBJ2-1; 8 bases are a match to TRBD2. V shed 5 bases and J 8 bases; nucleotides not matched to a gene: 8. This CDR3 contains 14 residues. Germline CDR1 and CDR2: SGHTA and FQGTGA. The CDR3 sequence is CASSRTSSFDEQFF. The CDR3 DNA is TGTGCCAGCAGCCGGACTAGCAGCTTCGATGAGCAGTTCTTC.

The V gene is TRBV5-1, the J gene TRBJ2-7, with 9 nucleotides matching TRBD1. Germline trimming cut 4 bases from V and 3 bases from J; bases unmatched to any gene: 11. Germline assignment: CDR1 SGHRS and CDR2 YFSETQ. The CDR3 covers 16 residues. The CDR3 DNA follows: TGCGCCAGCAGCATCGACCCCGGGACAGGGAGCTACGAGCAGTACTTC. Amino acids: CASSIDPGTGSYEQYF.